Each of the 22 T cell receptor beta chains below was sequenced from the same sample in a study of T cell changes during pregnancy in multiple sclerosis. Method: immunoSEQ multiplex PCR; TCRdb's copy keeps in-frame clones and lacks some. Among about 59,000 clones listed, about 87% were seen once. The material sequenced was peripheral blood, taken in the first trimester of pregnancy. The receptors stem from a female donor in good health, enrolled as a control in a pregnancy study.

The chain is built from TRBV7-2 and TRBJ1-2, with 8 positions matching TRBD1. Looked up from germline, CDR1 is SGHTA and CDR2 is FQGNSA. The CDR3 is 14 residues long. The J segment lost 6 bases and the V segment lost 7 bases, leaving 10 bases of the junction unmatched. The CDR3 loop is CASTIGTGSNGYTF. The CDR3 nucleotides are TGTGCCAGCACCATAGGGACAGGTTCTAATGGCTACACCTTC.

The chain uses TRBV14 and TRBJ1-6; no reliable D call. Per the germline V gene, CDR1 is SGHDN and CDR2 is FVKESK. The CDR3 runs 13 residues. V was trimmed by 3 bases and J by 5 bases, leaving 5 bases between them. CDR3 region: CASSHGHNSPLHF. CDR3 coding DNA: TGTGCCAGCAGCCATGGGCATAATTCACCCCTCCACTTT.

This chain links TRBV7-9 with TRBJ1-5; D unclear. Trimming took 4 bases from V and 5 from J, leaving 15 bases between them. Germline V gene sequence: CDR1 SEHNR, CDR2 FQNEAQ (reference sequence). The CDR3 totals 15 residues. CDR3: CASSSLRERDQPQHF. The CDR3 DNA sequence: TGTGCCAGCAGCTCCCTCCGGGAGCGAGATCAGCCCCAGCATTTT. The full variable domain, with the rest looked up from reference TRBV7-9 and TRBJ1-5, is DTGVSQNPRHKITKRGQNVTFRCDPISEHNRLYWYRQTLGQGPEFLTYFQNEAQLEKSRLLSDRFSAERPKGSFSTLEIQRTEQGDSAMYLCASSSLRERDQPQHFGDGTRLSIL.

The V gene is TRBV5-6, the J gene TRBJ2-1; TRBD2 agrees at 9 bases. The CDR3 extends over 17 amino acids. Germline trimming cut 1 base from V and 4 bases from J; bases unmatched to any gene: 9. Germline CDR1 SGHDT, CDR2 YYEEEE. Here the CDR3 DNA reads TGTGCCAGCAGCTTGCAGACTAGCGGAAGATTGTACAATGAGCAGTTCTTC. It encodes CASSLQTSGRLYNEQFF.

The V and J genes are TRBV4-3 and TRBJ1-5; 11 nucleotides agree with TRBD1. J gave up 4 bases and V 3 bases, and 2 bases lay outside the gene matches. This CDR3 has 15 amino acids. The germline CDR1 and CDR2 sequences are LGHNA and YSLEER. In nucleotides, the CDR3 is TGCGCCAGCAGCCAGGGGACAGGGGGAAATCAGCCCCAGCATTTT. Its protein product is CASSQGTGGNQPQHF.

The rearrangement links TRBV6-1 to TRBJ2-1; D remains ambiguous. V lost 2 bases, J lost 4 bases, and 12 bases lay in between. The germline V gene has CDR1 MNHNS and CDR2 SASEGT. The length of the CDR3 is 15 residues. CDR3 protein: CASSEMGRLYNEQFF. The CDR3 nucleotides read TGTGCCAGCAGTGAAATGGGCAGATTATACAATGAGCAGTTCTTC.

This chain connects TRBV10-3 to TRBJ1-6; 10 bases line up with TRBD1. J lost 8 bases, V lost 4 bases, and 2 bases had no gene match. CDR3 size: 14 residues. Germline loops: CDR1 ENHRY, CDR2 SYGVKD. The CDR3 loop reads CAISGQGADSPLHF. The CDR3 DNA sequence: TGTGCCATCAGTGGACAGGGGGCTGATTCACCCCTCCACTTT.

This clone was observed a single time. This chain connects TRBV9 to TRBJ1-2, with D perhaps matching TRBD1 (5 bases). Germline V gives CDR1 SGDLS, CDR2 YYNGEE. Trimming removed 4 bases at V and 0 bases at J, with 13 bases between. The CDR3 extends over 15 amino acids. The CDR3, as DNA: TGTGCCAGCAGCCTTACCCTGACAGCTAACTATGGCTACACCTTC. Residues: CASSLTLTANYGYTF.

This chain links TRBV6-5 with TRBJ2-7; 9 bases match TRBD1. The CDR3 length is 15 residues. In germline, CDR1 is MNHEY, CDR2 SVGAGI. V lost 4 bases, J lost 3 bases, and 7 bases stayed unmatched. Written as DNA, the CDR3 is TGTGCCAGCAGTTTGGGACAGGGCCTCGGCTACGAGCAGTACTTC. Translation gives CASSLGQGLGYEQYF.

This clone has only one observation. The CDR3: CASSLRTGYNEQFF. CDR3 bases: TGCGCCAGCAGCTTAAGGACAGGGTACAATGAGCAGTTCTTC. J is TRBJ2-1 and V is TRBV5-1; 8 nucleotides agree with TRBD1. Per germline, CDR1 SGHRS and CDR2 YFSETQ. J gave up 4 bases and V 2 bases, and 2 bases lay outside the gene matches. The CDR3 consists of 14 residues.

The J gene is TRBJ1-2, the V gene TRBV2; weak D call: TRBD1 (6 bases). The germline V gene has CDR1 SNHLY and CDR2 FYNNEI. The CDR3 spans 21 residues. The ends were cut back, 4 bases at V and 1 base at J, with 31 bases in the middle. The DNA of the CDR3 is TGTGCCAGCAGTGTTATCTTTTTCATGGGGGCCTCAGCCGGAGGTAACTATGGCTACACCTTC. Translating gives CASSVIFFMGASAGGNYGYTF.

The chain recombines TRBV5-1 with TRBJ2-5, with 8 bases identical to TRBD2. Trimming at V came to 4 bases and at J to 5 bases, leaving 10 bases not matched to a gene. Germline V lookup: CDR1 SGHRS, CDR2 YFSETQ. The CDR3 spans 15 residues. The CDR3 DNA is TGCGCCAGCAGCCCCGGAGGGCGGGGGGCCGAGACCCAGTACTTC. This translates into CASSPGGRGAETQYF. The whole variable domain, remainder taken from reference TRBV5-1 and TRBJ2-5, is KAGVTQTPRYLIKTRGQQVTLSCSPISGHRSVSWYQQTPGQGLQFLFEYFSETQRNKGNFPGRFSGRQFSNSRSEMNVSTLELGDSALYLCASSPGGRGAETQYFGPGTRLLVL.

CDR3 region: CASREGLAGASGAGELFF. CDR3 nucleotide sequence: TGTGCCAGCAGAGAAGGGCTAGCGGGGGCCTCTGGGGCCGGGGAGCTGTTTTTT. The chain couples TRBV9 to TRBJ2-2, with 10 bases that match TRBD2. V lost 5 bases to trimming and J lost 6 bases; unmatched junction nucleotides: 16. Germline CDR1 is SGDLS and CDR2 is YYNGEE. The CDR3 loop spans 18 amino acids.

This rearrangement joins TRBV25-1 to TRBJ1-1; maybe TRBD1 (5 bases). CDR1 and CDR2 (germline): MGHDK, SYGVNS. This CDR3 comprises 14 residues. V was clipped by 1 base and J by 1 base, with 7 bases between them. The CDR3 bases are TGTGCCAGCAGTGAATCAGGGAAGAACACTGAAGCTTTCTTT. Translating gives CASSESGKNTEAFF. Filled out from reference TRBV25-1 and TRBJ1-1, the complete variable domain reads EADIYQTPRYLVIGTGKKITLECSQTMGHDKMYWYQQDPGMELHLIHYSYGVNSTEKGDLSSESTVSRIRTEHFPLTLESARPSHTSQYLCASSESGKNTEAFFGQGTRLTVV.

The genes are TRBV2 and TRBJ2-2; 9 bases align to TRBD1. The CDR3 runs to 18 residues. V shed 4 bases, J shed 6 bases, and the junction held 15 bases outside the gene matches. Germline values: CDR1 SNHLY, CDR2 FYNNEI. The chain's CDR3 is CASSGEKSRDRGAGELFF. The CDR3, as DNA: TGTGCCAGCAGTGGAGAAAAGAGTAGAGACAGGGGGGCCGGGGAGCTGTTTTTT.

The chain joins TRBV19 to TRBJ2-5; possible D gene TRBD2, 5 bases. Trimming took 3 bases from V and 4 from J, leaving 18 bases between them. CDR1 LNHDA and CDR2 SQIVND come from the germline V gene (reference sequence). The length of the CDR3 is 16 residues. This chain's CDR3 is CASSILAGELGETQYF. CDR3 DNA sequence: TGTGCCAGTAGTATTCTTGCGGGCGAACTCGGAGAGACCCAGTACTTC. Filled out from reference TRBV19 and TRBJ2-5, the complete variable domain reads DGGITQSPKYLFRKEGQNVTLSCEQNLNHDAMYWYRQDPGQGLRLIYYSQIVNDFQKGDIAEGYSVSREKKESFPLTVTSAQKNPTAFYLCASSILAGELGETQYFGPGTRLLVL.

The CDR3 region has the DNA TGTGCCAGCAGCTTAGTGGGGGCTGACCAGACCCAGTACTTC. This sequence encodes CASSLVGADQTQYF. The chain has TRBV7-9 and TRBJ2-5; possible D gene TRBD1, 6 bases. Trimming shortened V by 1 base and J by 6 bases, and 12 bases separated the two germline ends. The germline V gene encodes CDR1 SEHNR and CDR2 FQNEAQ (reference sequence). CDR3 length: 14 amino acids.

The rearrangement joins TRBV7-9 to TRBJ2-1, with 13 bases matching TRBD2. V lost 1 base and J lost 0; bases outside the gene matches: 6. Germline V gene data show CDR1 as SEHNR and CDR2 as FQNEAQ (reference sequence). The CDR3 runs 19 residues. The DNA of the CDR3 is TGTGCCAGCAGCTTAGGTACTAGCGGGGGGGCTAGCTCCTACAATGAGCAGTTCTTC. This translates into CASSLGTSGGASSYNEQFF.

V gene TRBV6-7 combines with J gene TRBJ1-2; 12 nucleotides line up with TRBD1. TRBV6-7 is classed as an ORF, of uncertain function. Trimming removed 2 bases from V and 0 bases from J; junction bases left unmatched: 4. The CDR3 is made up of 17 amino acids. The CDR3 sequence is CASSYGTGGAANYGYTF. The CDR3 bases are TGTGCCAGCAGTTACGGGACAGGGGGCGCAGCTAACTATGGCTACACCTTC.

DNA of the CDR3: TGTGCCAGCAGTTTCGATAGCTCCGGGCAGCCCCAGCATTTT. Translating it yields CASSFDSSGQPQHF. This chain uses TRBV27 with TRBJ1-5; D is unresolved. Per the germline V gene, CDR1 is MNHEY and CDR2 is SMNVEV (reference sequence). Between the trimmed V and J ends, which lost 3 bases and 7 bases, there was a span of 13 bases. This CDR3 spans 14 amino acids.

The chain employs TRBV5-8 and TRBJ1-6; 11 positions agree with TRBD1. CDR1 and CDR2 from the germline V gene are SGHTS and YDEGEE. The V and J ends lost 3 bases and 9 bases, in that order; junction bases with no gene match: 5. This CDR3 is built from 15 residues. CDR3 sequence: CASSSGQGEGSPLHF. The CDR3 coding sequence is TGTGCCAGCAGCTCGGGACAGGGGGAGGGTTCACCCCTCCACTTT.

The CDR3 coding sequence is TGTGCCAGCAGCCCACCCGGACTAGTTAGTGATACGCAGTATTTT. This translates into CASSPPGLVSDTQYF. V usage is TRBV27 and J usage is TRBJ2-3; 7 positions agree with TRBD2. Germline V gives CDR1 MNHEY, CDR2 SMNVEV (reference sequence). V shed 6 bases, J shed 6 bases, and the junction held 12 bases outside the gene matches. The CDR3 totals 15 residues.